The next 20 T cell receptor beta chains were all read from a single sample in a study of CD8 T cells in ankylosing spondylitis. TCRdb passed the 5' RACE reads through MiXCR, listing each CDR3 protein once. Of a few hundred thousand distinct CDR3 sequences listed, about a fifth are singletons. Whole-study results and caveats: Made up of under 10 highly homologous variants, a TCR beta motif appeared characteristic of ankylosing spondylitis blood.

Their antigen targets remain unknown. The specimen was blood, either unsorted or a sorted T cell fraction (not recorded which). The receptor source for this set is a male donor with ankylosing spondylitis.

The genes are TRBV4-1 and TRBJ2-5, with D possibly TRBD2 on 5 matching bases. The CDR3 has 15 residues. V was trimmed by 4 bases and J by 5 bases, leaving 17 bases between them. Germline CDR1 is MGHRA and CDR2 is YSYEKL. CDR3 in amino acids: CASSRAALFEETQYF. The CDR3 DNA sequence: TGCGCCAGCAGCCGAGCGGCCCTATTCGAGGAGACCCAGTACTTC.

This chain connects TRBV29-1 to TRBJ1-5; D not certain. CDR1 is SQVTM, CDR2 ANQGSEA, per germline. Trimming stripped 5 bases from V and 2 bases from J, with 10 bases between. This CDR3 has 13 residues. CDR3 sequence: CSVSQDGNQPQHF. CDR3 nucleotide sequence: TGCAGCGTTAGCCAGGACGGCAATCAGCCCCAGCATTTT.

The chain links TRBV10-2 to TRBJ1-5; D perhaps matches TRBD1 (6 bases). CDR3 size: 13 residues. Per the germline V gene, CDR1 is WSHSY and CDR2 is SAAADI. The V end lost 5 bases, the J end lost 7 bases, and 12 bases lay between the germline ends. The CDR3 spells CASSTGARQPQHF. The CDR3 DNA sequence: TGCGCCAGCAGTACGGGGGCTCGGCAGCCCCAGCATTTT.

V usage is TRBV6-2 or TRBV6-3 and J usage is TRBJ2-5, with 11 nucleotides matching TRBD1. CDR3 length: 13 amino acids. V dropped 9 bases and J dropped 6; count of bases not matched to a gene: 6. The germline CDR1 and CDR2 sequences are MNHEY and SVGEGT. CDR3 amino acids: CASGQGASQTQYF. As DNA, the CDR3 is TGTGCCAGTGGACAGGGGGCGTCCCAGACCCAGTACTTC.

This clonotype was detected many times. The V call is TRBV19, the J call TRBJ1-1; D is undetermined. Trimming stripped 8 bases from V and 1 base from J, with 11 bases between. The length of the CDR3 is 13 residues. Germline V CDR1 and CDR2: LNHDA, SQIVND (reference sequence). CDR3 nucleotides: TGTGCCAGTTCCCGAACAGCGAACACTGAAGCTTTCTTT. Its translation: CASSRTANTEAFF.

This clonotype showed up just a few times. This chain uses TRBV25-1 with TRBJ2-4; TRBD2 agrees at 8 bases. This CDR3 has 13 amino acids. Germline CDR1 MGHDK, CDR2 SYGVNS. Trimming cost V 11 bases and J 5 bases; bases outside gene matches: 8. This CDR3 is CASGRGGENIQYF. Written as DNA, the CDR3 is TGTGCCTCCGGGAGGGGGGGGGAAAACATTCAGTACTTC.

The gene calls are TRBV29-1 and TRBJ2-2; possibly TRBD2 for D (6 bases). This CDR3 has 13 amino acids. Germline V lookup: CDR1 SQVTM, CDR2 ANQGSEA. Trimming pared 7 bases from V and 1 base from J, leaving 10 bases between. CDR3 region: CSAGLMNTGELFF. CDR3 coding DNA: TGCAGCGCGGGACTTATGAACACCGGGGAGCTGTTTTTT.

Only a few counts were recorded for this clonotype. This chain links TRBV27 with TRBJ2-3; D tentatively reads TRBD1 or TRBD2 (5 bases each). Trimming shortened V by 6 bases and J by 1 base, and 17 bases separated the two germline ends. This CDR3 is 16 amino acids long. From germline, CDR1 is MNHEY and CDR2 SMNVEV (reference sequence). The CDR3 sequence: CASSLITGTGTDTQYF. CDR3 bases: TGTGCCAGCAGCCTCATCACGGGGACCGGCACAGATACGCAGTATTTT.

This clonotype was seen a handful of times. V is TRBV5-6 and J is TRBJ1-1; 9 bases align to TRBD1. V shed 4 bases, J shed 10 bases, and the junction held 11 bases outside the gene matches. Germline-derived CDR1 and CDR2 are SGHDT and YYEEEE. The CDR3 length is 14 residues. The CDR3: CASSTDRGVRGAFF. CDR3 sequence (DNA): TGTGCCAGCAGCACGGACAGGGGAGTTAGGGGAGCTTTCTTT.

The chain combines TRBV19 with TRBJ2-1; possibly TRBD2 for D (5 bases). The CDR3 has 15 residues. Trimming removed 2 bases at V and 9 bases at J, with 17 bases between. CDR1 and CDR2 from the germline V gene are LNHDA and SQIVND (reference sequence). The CDR3 DNA reads as TGTGCCAGTAGTATACAGGAGACTGCGGGCGGTGAGCAGTTCTTC. Amino acid sequence: CASSIQETAGGEQFF.

This sequence joins TRBV7-6 and TRBJ1-6; D gene ambiguous. The CDR3 sequence is 12 residues long. Per the germline V gene, CDR1 is SGHVS and CDR2 is FNYEAQ. V was trimmed by 2 bases and J by 10 bases, leaving 6 bases between them. The CDR3 is CASSLSQSPLHF. The CDR3 DNA follows: TGTGCCAGCAGCTTAAGTCAGTCACCCCTCCACTTT.

This clonotype appeared a few times. The chain uses TRBV7-2 and TRBJ2-1, with TRBD1 identical over 8 bases. In germline, CDR1 is SGHTA, CDR2 FQGNSA. CDR3 length equals 15 residues. After removal of 1 base from V and 4 bases from J, the junction contained 3 bases not matched to a gene. Here the CDR3 DNA reads TGTGCCAGCAGCTTAGATCAGGGGGCATACAATGAGCAGTTCTTC. It codes for CASSLDQGAYNEQFF.

This clonotype was seen only a few times. V and J are TRBV7-3 and TRBJ2-7; tentatively, D is TRBD2 (6 bases). This CDR3 has 15 amino acids. Trimming stripped 2 bases from V and 2 bases from J, with 13 bases between. Germline V gene data show CDR1 as SGHTA and CDR2 as FQGTGA. CDR3 nucleotides: TGTGCCAGCAGCTTATTTCCGGGAGAGGCCTACGAGCAGTACTTC. As protein: CASSLFPGEAYEQYF.

V usage is TRBV7-2 and J usage is TRBJ2-2, with D uncertain. Germline-derived CDR1 and CDR2 are SGHTA and FQGNSA. V dropped 3 bases and J dropped 4 bases, with 12 bases sitting between them. The CDR3 is 15 residues long. CDR3 residues: CASSFDGHFTGELFF. CDR3 bases: TGTGCCAGCAGCTTTGACGGGCATTTCACCGGGGAGCTGTTTTTT.

V usage is TRBV25-1 and J usage is TRBJ2-1; TRBD2 matches at 8 bases. CDR1 MGHDK and CDR2 SYGVNS come from the germline V gene. The length of the CDR3 is 14 residues. Losses at the gene ends were 4 bases for V and 9 bases for J; bases not matched to a gene: 8. The CDR3 bases are TGTGCCAGCAGTGCACAAGCGGGAGATAGTGAGCAGTTCTTC. Protein sequence: CASSAQAGDSEQFF.

This chain's CDR3 is CASSIVQQGHEAFF. Here the CDR3 DNA reads TGTGCCAGTAGTATTGTCCAACAGGGCCATGAAGCTTTCTTT. This rearrangement joins TRBV19 to TRBJ1-1, with D maybe TRBD1 (6 bases). This CDR3 has 14 amino acids. Germline-derived CDR1 and CDR2 are LNHDA and SQIVND (reference sequence). Trimming stripped 3 bases from V and 7 bases from J, with 15 bases between. The whole variable domain, remainder taken from reference TRBV19 and TRBJ1-1, is DGGITQSPKYLFRKEGQNVTLSCEQNLNHDAMYWYRQDPGQGLRLIYYSQIVNDFQKGDIAEGYSVSREKKESFPLTVTSAQKNPTAFYLCASSIVQQGHEAFFGQGTRLTVV.

This clonotype was seen a handful of times. The chain combines TRBV9 with TRBJ2-4; no clear D. Germline CDR1 SGDLS, CDR2 YYNGEE. V lost 1 base and J lost 5, with 7 bases in between. CDR3 length: 13 amino acids. The CDR3, as DNA: TGTGCCAGCAGCGTACAGGAACAAAACATTCAGTACTTC. Translated: CASSVQEQNIQYF.

The J gene is TRBJ2-2, the V gene TRBV20-1; D is uncertain. This CDR3 has 13 amino acids. Germline CDR1 DFQATT, CDR2 SNEGSKA (reference sequence). CDR3 DNA: TGCAGCGCGGACCGGGCAAACACCGGGGAGCTGTTTTTT. This gives the protein CSADRANTGELFF.

This clonotype showed up just a few times. The rearrangement links TRBV12-3 or TRBV12-4 to TRBJ2-3; no reliable D call. This CDR3 is 16 amino acids long. V gave up 6 bases and J gave up 1 base, with 17 bases separating them. The chain's CDR3 is CASRESTREGTDTQYF. Here the CDR3 DNA reads TGTGCCAGCAGAGAGTCCACGCGAGAGGGCACAGATACGCAGTATTTT.

A few counts support this clonotype. The J gene is TRBJ1-1, the V gene TRBV2; D gene ambiguous. The CDR3 extends over 14 amino acids. With 4 bases removed from V and 5 bases from J, the gap between germline ends came to 14 bases. Germline CDR1 reads SNHLY; CDR2 reads FYNNEI. The chain's CDR3 is CASSVRGFRTEAFF. CDR3 nucleotides: TGTGCCAGCAGTGTACGGGGATTCAGGACTGAAGCTTTCTTT.